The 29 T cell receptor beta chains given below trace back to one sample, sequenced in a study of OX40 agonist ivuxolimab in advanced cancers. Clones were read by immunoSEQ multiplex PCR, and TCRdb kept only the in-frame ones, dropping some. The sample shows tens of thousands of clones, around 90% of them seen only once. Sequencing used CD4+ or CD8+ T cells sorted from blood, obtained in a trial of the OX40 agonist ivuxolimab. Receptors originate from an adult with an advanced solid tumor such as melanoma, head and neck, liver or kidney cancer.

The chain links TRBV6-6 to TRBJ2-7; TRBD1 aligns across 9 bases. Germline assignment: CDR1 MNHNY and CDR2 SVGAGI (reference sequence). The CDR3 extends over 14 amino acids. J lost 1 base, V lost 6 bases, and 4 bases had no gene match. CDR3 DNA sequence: TGTGCCAGCAGCATCGGACAGGGGTCCTACGAGCAGTACTTC. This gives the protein CASSIGQGSYEQYF.

The CDR3 DNA reads TGTGCCAGCAGTCCCGACTATGGCTCCTACAATGAGCAGTTCTTC. This gives the protein CASSPDYGSYNEQFF. The rearrangement joins TRBV6-5 to TRBJ2-1, with D possibly TRBD2 on 5 matching bases. Germline CDR1 MNHEY, CDR2 SVGAGI. V was clipped by 5 bases and J by 0 bases, with 11 bases between them. This CDR3 is built from 15 residues.

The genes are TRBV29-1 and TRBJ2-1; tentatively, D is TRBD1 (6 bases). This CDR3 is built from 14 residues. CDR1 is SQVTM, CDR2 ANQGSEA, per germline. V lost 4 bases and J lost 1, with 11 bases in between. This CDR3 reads CSVGGGSSYNEQFF. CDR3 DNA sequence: TGCAGCGTTGGAGGGGGTTCTTCCTACAATGAGCAGTTCTTC.

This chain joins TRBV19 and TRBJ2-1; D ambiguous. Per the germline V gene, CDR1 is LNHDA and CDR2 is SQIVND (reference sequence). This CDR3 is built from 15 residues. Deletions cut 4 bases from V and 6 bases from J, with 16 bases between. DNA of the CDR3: TGTGCCAGTAGTACGCAAGCGAGAGACCCCAATGAGCAGTTCTTC. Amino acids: CASSTQARDPNEQFF.

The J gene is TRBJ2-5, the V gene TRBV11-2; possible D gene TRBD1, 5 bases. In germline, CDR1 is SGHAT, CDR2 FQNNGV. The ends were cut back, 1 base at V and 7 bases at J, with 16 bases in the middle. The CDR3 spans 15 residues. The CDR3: CASSLGGGRVGTQYF. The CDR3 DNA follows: TGTGCCAGCAGCTTAGGGGGCGGAAGGGTGGGGACCCAGTACTTC.

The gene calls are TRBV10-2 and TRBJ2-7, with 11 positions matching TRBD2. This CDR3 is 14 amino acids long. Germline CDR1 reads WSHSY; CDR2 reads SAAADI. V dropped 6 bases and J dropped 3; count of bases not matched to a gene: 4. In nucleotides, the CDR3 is TGCGCCAGCAGGGGGACTAGCGGCAACTACGAGCAGTACTTC. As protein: CASRGTSGNYEQYF.

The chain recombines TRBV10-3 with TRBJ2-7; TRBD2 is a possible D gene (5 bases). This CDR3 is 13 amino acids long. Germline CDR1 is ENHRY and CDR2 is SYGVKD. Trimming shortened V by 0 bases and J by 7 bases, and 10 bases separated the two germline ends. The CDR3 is CAISESPREEQYF. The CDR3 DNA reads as TGTGCCATCAGTGAGTCCCCGAGGGAAGAGCAGTACTTC.

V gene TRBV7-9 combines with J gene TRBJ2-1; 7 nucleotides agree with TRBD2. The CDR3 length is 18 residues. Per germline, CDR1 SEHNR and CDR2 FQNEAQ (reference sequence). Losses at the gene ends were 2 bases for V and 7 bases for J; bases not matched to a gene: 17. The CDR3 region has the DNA TGTGCCAGCAGCTTAAATAGCGAGGGACTACTTTTGAGGAATGAGCAGTTCTTC. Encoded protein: CASSLNSEGLLLRNEQFF.

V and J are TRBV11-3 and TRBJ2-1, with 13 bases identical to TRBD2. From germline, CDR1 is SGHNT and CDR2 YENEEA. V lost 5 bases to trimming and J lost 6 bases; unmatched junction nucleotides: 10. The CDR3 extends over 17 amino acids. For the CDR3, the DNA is TGTGCCAGCAGCCTCGACTCCGGACTAGCGGGAGCCAATGAGCAGTTCTTC. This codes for CASSLDSGLAGANEQFF.

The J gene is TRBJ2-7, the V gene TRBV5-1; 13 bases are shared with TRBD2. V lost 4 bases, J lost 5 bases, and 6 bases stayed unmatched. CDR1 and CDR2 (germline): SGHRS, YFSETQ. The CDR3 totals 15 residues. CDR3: CASSTTSGRANEQYF. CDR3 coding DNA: TGCGCCAGCAGCACAACTAGCGGGAGGGCCAACGAGCAGTACTTC. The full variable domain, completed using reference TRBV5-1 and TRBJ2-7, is KAGVTQTPRYLIKTRGQQVTLSCSPISGHRSVSWYQQTPGQGLQFLFEYFSETQRNKGNFPGRFSGRQFSNSRSEMNVSTLELGDSALYLCASSTTSGRANEQYFGPGTRLTVT.

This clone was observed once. CDR3: CASSQGGGSLPAYEQYF. The CDR3 DNA follows: TGCGCCAGCAGCCAAGGGGGAGGCAGTTTGCCAGCCTACGAGCAGTACTTC. This sequence joins TRBV4-3 and TRBJ2-7; D perhaps matches TRBD2 (6 bases). The CDR3 is made up of 17 amino acids. V lost 1 base and J lost 2, with 18 bases in between. Germline V gene sequence: CDR1 LGHNA, CDR2 YSLEER.

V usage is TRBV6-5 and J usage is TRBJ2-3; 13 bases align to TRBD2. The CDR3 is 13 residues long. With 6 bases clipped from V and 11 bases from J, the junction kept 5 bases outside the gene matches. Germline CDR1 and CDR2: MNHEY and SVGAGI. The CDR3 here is CASRGTSGTKQYF. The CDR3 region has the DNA TGTGCCAGCAGGGGGACTAGCGGGACGAAGCAGTATTTT.

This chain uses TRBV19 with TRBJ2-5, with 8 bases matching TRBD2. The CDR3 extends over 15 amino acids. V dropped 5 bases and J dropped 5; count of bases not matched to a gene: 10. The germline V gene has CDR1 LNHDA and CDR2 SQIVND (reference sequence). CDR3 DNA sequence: TGTGCCAGTAGTGCAGAGCGGGAGCCAGTGGAGACCCAGTACTTC. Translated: CASSAEREPVETQYF.

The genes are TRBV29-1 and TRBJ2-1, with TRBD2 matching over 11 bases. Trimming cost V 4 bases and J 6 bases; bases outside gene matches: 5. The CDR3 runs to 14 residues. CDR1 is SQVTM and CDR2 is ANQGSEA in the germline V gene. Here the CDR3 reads CSVVGTSGFNEQFF. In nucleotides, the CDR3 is TGCAGCGTTGTTGGGACTAGCGGTTTCAATGAGCAGTTCTTC.

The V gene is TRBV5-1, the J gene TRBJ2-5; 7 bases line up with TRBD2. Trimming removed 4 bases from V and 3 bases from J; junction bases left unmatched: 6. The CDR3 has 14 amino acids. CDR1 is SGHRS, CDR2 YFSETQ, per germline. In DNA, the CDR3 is TGCGCCAGCAGCCCCGGGGGAGGGGAAGAGACCCAGTACTTC. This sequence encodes CASSPGGGEETQYF. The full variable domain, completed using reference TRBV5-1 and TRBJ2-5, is KAGVTQTPRYLIKTRGQQVTLSCSPISGHRSVSWYQQTPGQGLQFLFEYFSETQRNKGNFPGRFSGRQFSNSRSEMNVSTLELGDSALYLCASSPGGGEETQYFGPGTRLLVL.

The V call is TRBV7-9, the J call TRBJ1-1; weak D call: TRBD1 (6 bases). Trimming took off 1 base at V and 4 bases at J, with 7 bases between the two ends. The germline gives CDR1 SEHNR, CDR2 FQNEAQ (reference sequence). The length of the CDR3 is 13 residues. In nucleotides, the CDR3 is TGTGCCAGCAGCTTAGGGACAGTCACTGAAGCTTTCTTT. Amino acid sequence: CASSLGTVTEAFF.

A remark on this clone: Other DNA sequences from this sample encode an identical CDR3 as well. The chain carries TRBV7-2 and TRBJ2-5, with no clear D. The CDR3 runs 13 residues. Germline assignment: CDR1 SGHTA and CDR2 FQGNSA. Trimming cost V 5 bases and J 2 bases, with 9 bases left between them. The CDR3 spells CASSPRVQETQYF. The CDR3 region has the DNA TGTGCCAGCAGCCCTAGGGTTCAAGAGACCCAGTACTTC.

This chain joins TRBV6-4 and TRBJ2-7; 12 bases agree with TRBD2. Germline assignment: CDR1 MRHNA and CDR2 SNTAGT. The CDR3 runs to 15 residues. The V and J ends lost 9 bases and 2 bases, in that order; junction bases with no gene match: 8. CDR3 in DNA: TGTGCCAGGTCGGGACCTAGCGGGAGGGCCTACGAGCAGTACTTC. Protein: CARSGPSGRAYEQYF.

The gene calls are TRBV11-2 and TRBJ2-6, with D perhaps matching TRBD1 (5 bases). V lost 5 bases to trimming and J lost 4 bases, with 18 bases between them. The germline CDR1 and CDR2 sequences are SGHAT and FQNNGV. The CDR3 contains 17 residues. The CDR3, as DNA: TGTGCCAGCAGCCCGACCCTCAGGGCTGCCGGGGCCAACGTCCTGACTTTC. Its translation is CASSPTLRAAGANVLTF.

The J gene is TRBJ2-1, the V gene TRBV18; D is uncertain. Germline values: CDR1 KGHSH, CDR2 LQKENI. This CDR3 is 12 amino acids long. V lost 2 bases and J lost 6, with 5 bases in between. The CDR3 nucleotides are TGTGCCAGCTCACCAGGCCTCAATGAGCAGTTCTTC. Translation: CASSPGLNEQFF.

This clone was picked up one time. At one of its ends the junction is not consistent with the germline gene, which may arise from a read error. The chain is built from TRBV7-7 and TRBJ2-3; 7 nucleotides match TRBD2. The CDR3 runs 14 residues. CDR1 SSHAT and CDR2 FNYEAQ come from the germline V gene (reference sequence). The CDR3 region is CASSLAGRTDTQYF. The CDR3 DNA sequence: TGTGCTAGCAGCTTAGCGGGTCGCACAGATACGCAGTATTTT.

The CDR3 is CASRTPTGSTGELFF. DNA for the CDR3: TGTGCCAGCAGGACACCCACAGGTTCCACCGGGGAGCTGTTTTTT. The gene calls are TRBV27 and TRBJ2-2; D is possibly TRBD1 (5 bases). The germline gives CDR1 MNHEY, CDR2 SMNVEV (reference sequence). The V end lost 6 bases, the J end lost 4 bases, and 15 bases lay between the germline ends. This CDR3 is built from 15 residues.

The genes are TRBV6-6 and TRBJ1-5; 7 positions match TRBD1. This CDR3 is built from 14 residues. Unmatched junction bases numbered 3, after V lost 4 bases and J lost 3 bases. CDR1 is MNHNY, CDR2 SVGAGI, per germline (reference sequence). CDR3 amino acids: CASSSDRLNQPQHF. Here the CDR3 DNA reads TGTGCCAGCAGTTCGGACAGGCTCAATCAGCCCCAGCATTTT.

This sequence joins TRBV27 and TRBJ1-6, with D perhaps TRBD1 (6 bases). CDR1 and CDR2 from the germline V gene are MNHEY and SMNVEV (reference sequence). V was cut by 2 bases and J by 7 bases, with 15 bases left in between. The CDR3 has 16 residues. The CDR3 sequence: CASSLRTATQNSPLHF. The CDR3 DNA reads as TGTGCCAGCAGTTTAAGGACAGCTACTCAGAATTCACCCCTCCACTTT.

DNA of the CDR3: TGTGCCAGCAGCTTACGGGGGGGCGAGACCCAGTACTTC. Amino acids: CASSLRGGETQYF. The V and J genes are TRBV7-9 and TRBJ2-5; TRBD2 agrees at 8 bases. CDR3 size: 13 residues. J was trimmed by 5 bases and V by 2 bases; bases with no gene match: 1. Germline CDR1 SEHNR, CDR2 FQNEAQ (reference sequence).

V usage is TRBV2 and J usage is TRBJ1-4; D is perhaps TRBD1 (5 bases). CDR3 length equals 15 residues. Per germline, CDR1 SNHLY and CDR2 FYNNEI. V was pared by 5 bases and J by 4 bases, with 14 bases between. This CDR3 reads CASSRDAFYNEKLFF. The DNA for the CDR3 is TGTGCCAGCAGTAGGGACGCCTTCTATAATGAAAAACTGTTTTTT.

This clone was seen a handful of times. The CDR3 loop is CASSDPGQVGYGYTF. The CDR3 DNA is TGTGCCAGCAGTGATCCAGGGCAGGTGGGCTATGGCTACACCTTC. The gene calls are TRBV28 and TRBJ1-2; TRBD1 might be the D (5 bases). Germline CDR1 MDHEN, CDR2 SYDVKM. The V end lost 5 bases, the J end lost 4 bases, and 17 bases lay between the germline ends. The CDR3 sequence is 15 residues long.

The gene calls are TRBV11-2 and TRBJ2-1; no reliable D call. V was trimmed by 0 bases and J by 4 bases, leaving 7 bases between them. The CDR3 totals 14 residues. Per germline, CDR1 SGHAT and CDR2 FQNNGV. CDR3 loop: CASSLEGGYNEQFF. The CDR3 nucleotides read TGTGCCAGCAGCTTAGAAGGTGGATACAATGAGCAGTTCTTC.

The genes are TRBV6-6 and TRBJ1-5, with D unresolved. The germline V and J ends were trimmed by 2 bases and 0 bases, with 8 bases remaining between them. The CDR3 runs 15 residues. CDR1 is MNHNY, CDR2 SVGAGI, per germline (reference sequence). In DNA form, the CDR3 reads TGTGCCAGCAGTTACCGGGATAATAGCAATCAGCCCCAGCATTTT. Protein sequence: CASSYRDNSNQPQHF.